This T cell receptor (beta chain) was obtained from a study of shared clonotypes between healthy human individuals. Study-level findings and limits: It was expected that sequencing depth would affect clonotype sharing among donors.

Method: immunoSEQ multiplex PCR; TCRdb's copy keeps in-frame clones and lacks some. The table lists fewer than 3 million clones, around 93% of them singletons. The CDR3 sequence is 12 residues long. The V gene lost 4 bases and the J gene lost 8 bases, with 9 bases spanning the gap. Germline lookup yields CDR1 KGHSH and CDR2 LQKENI. Turning to this clone: Its cognate antigen is unknown.

The sequence derives from a young man in good health. Some clones in this sample may be carry-over from other donors' samples. The sequencing input was naive CD4+ T cells from PBMCs. The subset denotes: CD45RA+ positively selected. V usage is TRBV18 and J usage is TRBJ1-5; D is ambiguous. The CDR3 sequence: CASSLRGEPQHF. DNA of the CDR3: TGTGCCAGCTCACTCCGGGGAGAGCCCCAGCATTTT.